This T cell receptor beta chain was retrieved from a study of neoadjuvant anti-PD-1 for oral cavity cancer. Notes on this clone: Its specificity is not known.

Study observations and caveats: Only three patients per response group were TCR-analyzed; validation needed.

Profiled with immunoSEQ multiplex PCR; TCRdb holds only in-frame clones, not every one. The sample has 80,000 to 95,000 clones, approximately 80% seen once; the top ten hold around 3.2%. Sequencing was performed on PBMCs, taken before nivolumab (anti-PD-1) treatment. The TCR was taken from a person between 35 and 79 years old with oral cavity squamous cell carcinoma.

The CDR3 sequence: CASSGGLGPGGTQYF. In DNA, the CDR3 is TGCGCCAGCAGTGGCGGTTTGGGACCGGGGGGGACCCAGTACTTC. This chain joins TRBV10-1 and TRBJ2-5; 7 bases are a match to TRBD2. This CDR3 comprises 15 residues. Germline CDR1 is WNHNN and CDR2 is SYGVQD (reference sequence). The V and J ends lost 4 bases and 7 bases, in that order; junction bases with no gene match: 12.